This TCR beta chain was captured in a study of blood T cell repertoires in COVID-19. Study overall: Acute and convalescent COVID-19 specimens originated in the United States, Italy and Spain. Sample material is recorded as cDNA or gDNA derived from T cells, B-cell-depleted T cells, or PBMCs.

Here immunoSEQ multiplex PCR was the method, and the copy in TCRdb shows in-frame clones only, minus some. The repertoire holds approximately 390,000 clones, with 80% to 90% as singletons. All enrollees were about 18 to 100 years old and from fewer than 25 US areas. V lost 7 bases and J lost 6, with 10 bases in between. The CDR3 runs 12 residues. Germline V gives CDR1 SGDLS, CDR2 YYNGEE. The sample comprised PBMCs or T cells enriched from blood (not recorded which). The chain employs TRBV9 and TRBJ2-2; D is uncertain. The source of this sequence is a woman aged 50 to 65 who had recovered from COVID-19. For the CDR3, the DNA is TGTGCCAGCTCCCGGGTCCCCGGGGAGCTGTTTTTT. Protein: CASSRVPGELFF.